One TCR beta chain is described in this entry. Its target is unknown. CDR1 and CDR2 from the germline V gene are SGHRS and YFSETQ. The CDR3 is 15 residues long. The ends lost 4 bases at V and 8 bases at J; junction bases unmatched: 10. Those donating, healthy Caucasian individuals from Russia, were aged roughly 6 to 95. This record belongs to a study of blood T cells in healthy people across ages. Study background: Using template switching, researchers captured about one barcoded beta molecule for each two T cells. Broader study findings: Considered underestimates were the diversity estimates obtained from one million T cells.

The second PCR ran about 6 to 12 cycles with a sample-barcoded 5' primer and J-beta primers. CDR3-containing paired-end reads numbered at least 3 million in each sample. A single record per CDR3 protein comes from TCRdb applying MiXCR to the 5' RACE reads. Of some 640,000 distinct CDR3 sequences in the sample, around half are singletons; the top ten hold around a third. The sample taken for sequencing was blood. V is TRBV5-1 and J is TRBJ1-4; 8 bases line up with TRBD1. The source is a woman aged 60-75 years in good health. DNA of the CDR3: TGCGCCAGCAGCGATGCTCAGGGGGCAGGGGAAAAACTGTTTTTT. This sequence encodes CASSDAQGAGEKLFF.